This T cell receptor beta chain was identified in a study of monozygotic twins with inflammatory bowel disease. In preparing each TCR library, 3,500 to 4,500 ng of total RNA was used. Nested amplification of TCRalpha and TCRbeta cDNA involved two PCRs of approximately 16 and 10 cycles. TCRdb reanalyzed the 5' RACE reads and collapses them to one entry per CDR3 protein, without DNA. The data show 300,000 to 350,000 distinct CDR3 sequences, and the top ten clones hold approximately 2%. The CDR3 spans 13 residues. Germline loops: CDR1 KGHSH, CDR2 LQKENI. The sequence was collected from a human donor with ulcerative colitis or Crohn's disease, or a healthy co-twin of an affected twin (not recorded which). Material for sequencing was blood. The chain carries TRBV18 and TRBJ2-2; TCRdb proposes TRBD2, but this gene call is untestable without DNA. CDR3 loop: CASSLQRTGELFF.